The 9 T cell receptor beta chains below come from one sample, sequenced in a study of cytomegalovirus exposure and HLA in healthy donors. PCR was performed using 60 Vbeta and 13 Jbeta primers. Method: immunoSEQ multiplex PCR; TCRdb's copy keeps in-frame clones and lacks some. The sample includes 130,000 or so clones, approximately 8.8% of them seen just once. Specimen: PBMCs. The receptors were sampled from a man aged 35 to 55 in good health and CMV-seronegative.

Only a few counts were recorded for this clone. The chain uses TRBV5-4 and TRBJ2-1; a possible D gene is TRBD2 (6 bases). Trimming stripped 5 bases from V and 1 base from J, with 13 bases between. CDR1 SGHNT and CDR2 YYREEE come from the germline V gene (reference sequence). This CDR3 region has 15 residues. DNA for the CDR3: TGTGCCAGCAGTTTCGGGACTCCGTCCTACAATGAGCAGTTCTTC. Protein sequence: CASSFGTPSYNEQFF.

This clone was recorded a few times. The chain combines TRBV7-6 with TRBJ1-1; perhaps TRBD1 as D (6 bases). There are 14 residues in the CDR3. Looked up from germline, CDR1 is SGHVS and CDR2 is FNYEAQ. Trimming removed 5 bases at V and 0 bases at J, with 10 bases between. The CDR3 bases are TGTGCCAGCAGCCAGGGACAACTGAACACTGAAGCTTTCTTT. This encodes CASSQGQLNTEAFF.

The chain's CDR3 is CASSLEGAWGYTF. The CDR3 DNA is TGTGCCAGCAGCTTAGAGGGGGCCTGGGGCTACACCTTC. The V and J genes are TRBV7-9 and TRBJ1-2, with 7 bases that match TRBD1. The J segment lost 8 bases and the V segment lost 1 base, leaving 4 bases of the junction unmatched. The CDR3 covers 13 residues. CDR1 SEHNR and CDR2 FQNEAQ come from the germline V gene (reference sequence).

This chain joins TRBV2 and TRBJ2-2; D might be TRBD1 (5 bases). The CDR3 is 14 residues long. Between the trimmed V and J ends, which lost 6 bases and 0 bases, there was a span of 8 bases. The V gene's germline CDR1 is SNHLY and CDR2 FYNNEI. In nucleotides, the CDR3 is TGTGCCAGCAGCGGCAGGGCGAACACCGGGGAGCTGTTTTTT. This sequence encodes CASSGRANTGELFF.

V gene TRBV7-6 combines with J gene TRBJ2-7; TRBD1 matches 7 bases. This CDR3 region has 12 residues. Trimming cost V 5 bases and J 6 bases; bases outside gene matches: 4. CDR1 SGHVS and CDR2 FNYEAQ come from the germline V gene. The CDR3 nucleotides are TGTGCCAGCAGCAGACAGGGTCTCGAGCAGTACTTC. Amino acid sequence: CASSRQGLEQYF.

This clone was seen only a few times. CDR3: CASSLQPQAYNEQFF. CDR3 in DNA: TGTGCCAGCAGCTTACAGCCCCAAGCCTACAATGAGCAGTTCTTC. V gene TRBV5-6 combines with J gene TRBJ2-1; D remains unclear. Trimming removed 2 bases from V and 2 bases from J, with 11 bases in between. CDR1 SGHDT and CDR2 YYEEEE come from the germline V gene. This CDR3 spans 15 amino acids.

This clone was found a few times. The chain combines TRBV14 with TRBJ2-1, with D hard to call. Germline V gene data show CDR1 as SGHDN and CDR2 as FVKESK. Trimming shortened V by 4 bases and J by 4 bases, and 14 bases separated the two germline ends. The CDR3 is 15 residues long. CDR3 DNA sequence: TGTGCCAGCAGCCTTGACTTGCCCCCGTACAATGAGCAGTTCTTC. Protein sequence: CASSLDLPPYNEQFF.

This clone was observed a handful of times. This chain joins TRBV6-5 and TRBJ2-3; 10 positions match TRBD2. V lost 0 bases to trimming and J lost 8 bases; unmatched junction nucleotides: 5. This CDR3 contains 15 residues. Germline values: CDR1 MNHEY, CDR2 SVGAGI. CDR3 in amino acids: CASSYSISGGFTQYF. The DNA for the CDR3 is TGTGCCAGCAGTTACTCGATTAGCGGGGGGTTTACGCAGTATTTT.

The V call is TRBV4-3, the J call TRBJ2-3, with TRBD2 as a possible D gene (6 bases). Germline CDR1 and CDR2: LGHNA and YSLEER. V lost 1 base, J lost 3 bases, and 11 bases lay in between. The length of the CDR3 is 15 residues. DNA of the CDR3: TGCGCCAGCAGCCAAGGAACTAGCCGGACAGATACGCAGTATTTT. This gives the protein CASSQGTSRTDTQYF.